A single sample gave rise to the 9 T cell receptor beta chains below, sequenced in a study of blood T cell repertoires in COVID-19. Sequencing used immunoSEQ multiplex PCR; TCRdb keeps in-frame clones, though not all of them. The data contain roughly 260,000 clones, around 90% of them singletons. The sample consisted of peripheral blood. Receptors originate from a young adult with COVID-19, enrolled during active disease.

This clone showed up just once. V usage is TRBV14 and J usage is TRBJ2-2; no firm D call. Germline CDR1 SGHDN, CDR2 FVKESK. This CDR3 has 14 residues. Deletions cut 4 bases from V and 8 bases from J, with 14 bases between. Here the CDR3 reads CASSPNPPRGELFF. CDR3 sequence (DNA): TGTGCCAGCAGCCCGAACCCACCGAGAGGGGAGCTGTTTTTT.

The rearrangement joins TRBV6-2 or TRBV6-3 to TRBJ1-2; 7 bases line up with TRBD1. The V segment lost 6 bases and the J segment 6 bases; nucleotides outside the gene matches: 10. Germline V gives CDR1 MNHEY, CDR2 SVGEGT. The CDR3 extends over 14 amino acids. This CDR3 reads CASSARDSENGYTF. The CDR3 DNA follows: TGTGCCAGCAGCGCCCGGGACAGCGAGAATGGCTACACCTTC.

V is TRBV28 and J is TRBJ2-7; no definite D call. CDR1 and CDR2 from the germline V gene are MDHEN and SYDVKM. The ends were cut back, 2 bases at V and 5 bases at J, with 16 bases in the middle. The CDR3 runs to 15 residues. In DNA, the CDR3 is TGTGCCAGCAGTTTACGTGCTGCTTCGCGCGACGAGCAGTACTTC. Translation: CASSLRAASRDEQYF.

A word on this clone: The junction shows a germline mismatch at one end, possibly a read error. The chain combines TRBV5-1 with TRBJ2-3, with 13 positions matching TRBD2. CDR1 is SGHRS and CDR2 is YFSETQ in the germline V gene. This CDR3 is 13 amino acids long. In DNA form, the CDR3 reads TGCGCCAGCAGCTTGGAAACTAGCGGGAGGGGTATATTT. This translates into CASSLETSGRGIF.

This chain links TRBV7-9 with TRBJ1-5; D gene uncertain. V was pared by 4 bases and J by 2 bases, with 9 bases between. Germline CDR1 reads SEHNR; CDR2 reads FQNEAQ (reference sequence). The CDR3 totals 14 residues. Written as DNA, the CDR3 is TGTGCCAGCAGCTCGGAGGGCGGCAATCAGCCCCAGCATTTT. Its translation is CASSSEGGNQPQHF.

This chain links TRBV23-1 with TRBJ2-1, with 12 bases aligning to TRBD2. TRBV23-1 is flagged as an ORF with uncertain function. Trimming removed 2 bases from V and 9 bases from J; junction bases left unmatched: 11. This CDR3 region has 17 residues. The DNA for the CDR3 is TGCGCCAGCAGTCAACCAGCCCTAGCGGGAGGGATGGGTGAGCAGTTCTTC. Translation: CASSQPALAGGMGEQFF.

The rearrangement uses TRBV5-6 and TRBJ2-2; possibly TRBD1 for D (6 bases). Germline CDR1 SGHDT, CDR2 YYEEEE. Trimming left V 4 bases short and J 4 bases short, with 26 bases between. CDR3 size: 19 residues. The CDR3 spells CASSLLAFGLEGGTGELFF. The CDR3 bases are TGTGCCAGCAGCCTGCTCGCCTTCGGGCTAGAAGGGGGCACCGGGGAGCTGTTTTTT. The variable domain in full, completed from reference TRBV5-6 and TRBJ2-2, reads DAGVTQSPTHLIKTRGQQVTLRCSPKSGHDTVSWYQQALGQGPQFIFQYYEEEERQRGNFPDRFSGHQFPNYSSELNVNALLLGDSALYLCASSLLAFGLEGGTGELFFGEGSRLTVL.

The chain links TRBV7-9 to TRBJ2-7, with D possibly being TRBD2 (5 bases). The CDR3 is 11 residues long. The germline V and J ends were trimmed by 6 bases and 5 bases, with 8 bases remaining between them. Germline CDR1 is SEHNR and CDR2 is FQNEAQ (reference sequence). The CDR3 nucleotides are TGTGCCAGCAGGAGGGATAACGAGCAGTACTTC. Its protein product is CASRRDNEQYF.

V gene TRBV5-1 combines with J gene TRBJ2-7; weak D call: TRBD1 (7 bases). V dropped 4 bases and J dropped 6 bases, with 17 bases sitting between them. The CDR3 covers 14 residues. Germline V gene data show CDR1 as SGHRS and CDR2 as YFSETQ. The chain's CDR3 is CASSGPEGAGEQYF. CDR3 in DNA: TGCGCCAGCAGCGGCCCGGAGGGGGCTGGCGAGCAGTACTTC.